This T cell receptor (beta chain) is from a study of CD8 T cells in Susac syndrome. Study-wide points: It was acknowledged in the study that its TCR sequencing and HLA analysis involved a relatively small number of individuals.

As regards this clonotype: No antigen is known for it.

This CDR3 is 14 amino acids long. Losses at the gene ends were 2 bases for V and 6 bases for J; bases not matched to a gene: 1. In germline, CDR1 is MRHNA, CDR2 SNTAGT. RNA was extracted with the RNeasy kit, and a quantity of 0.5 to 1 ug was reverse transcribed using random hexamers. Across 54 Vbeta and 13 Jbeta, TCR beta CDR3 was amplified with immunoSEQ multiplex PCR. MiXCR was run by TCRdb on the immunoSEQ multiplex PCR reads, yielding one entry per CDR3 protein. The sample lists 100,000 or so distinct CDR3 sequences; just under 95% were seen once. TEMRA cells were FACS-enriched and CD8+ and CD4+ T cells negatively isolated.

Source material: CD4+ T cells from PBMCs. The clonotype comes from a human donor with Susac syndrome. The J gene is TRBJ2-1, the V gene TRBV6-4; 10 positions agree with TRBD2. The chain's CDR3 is CASSDSGGANEQFF. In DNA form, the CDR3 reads TGTGCCAGCAGTGACAGCGGGGGGGCCAATGAGCAGTTCTTC.